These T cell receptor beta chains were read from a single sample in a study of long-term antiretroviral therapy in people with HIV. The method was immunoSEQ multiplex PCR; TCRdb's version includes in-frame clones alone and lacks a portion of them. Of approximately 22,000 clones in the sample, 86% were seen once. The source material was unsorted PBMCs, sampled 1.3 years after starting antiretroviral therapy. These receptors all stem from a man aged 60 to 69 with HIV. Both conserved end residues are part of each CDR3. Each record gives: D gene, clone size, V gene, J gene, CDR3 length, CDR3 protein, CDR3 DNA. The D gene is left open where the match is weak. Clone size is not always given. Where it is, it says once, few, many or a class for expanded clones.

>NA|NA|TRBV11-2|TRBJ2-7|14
CASSLELASYEQYF
TGTGCCAGCAGCTTAGAATTGGCCTCCTACGAGCAGTACTTC
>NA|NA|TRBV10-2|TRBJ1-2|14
CASSEPSNSYGYTF
TGCGCCAGCAGTGAGCCTTCGAACTCCTATGGCTACACCTTC
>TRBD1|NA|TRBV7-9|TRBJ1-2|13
CASSSGTAYGYTF
TGTGCCAGCAGTTCCGGGACAGCCTATGGCTACACCTTC
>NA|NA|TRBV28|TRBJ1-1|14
CASSVPSGYTEAFF
TGTGCCAGCAGTGTGCCCTCAGGGTACACTGAAGCTTTCTTT
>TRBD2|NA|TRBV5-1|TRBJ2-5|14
CASSLGLAGETQYF
TGCGCCAGCAGCTTGGGATTAGCGGGAGAGACCCAGTACTTC
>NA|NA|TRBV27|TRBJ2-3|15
CASSLFGLSTDTQYF
TGTGCCAGCAGTTTATTTGGCCTCAGCACAGATACGCAGTATTTT
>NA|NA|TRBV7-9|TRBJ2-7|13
CASSLGVSDEQYF
TGTGCCAGCAGCTTAGGTGTCTCCGACGAGCAGTACTTC
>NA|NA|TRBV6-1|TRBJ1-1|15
CASRTRASGNTEAFF
TGTGCCAGCCGTACGAGGGCATCTGGGAACACTGAAGCTTTCTTT
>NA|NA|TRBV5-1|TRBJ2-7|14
CASSNLGQSYEQYF
TGCGCCAGCAGCAACCTTGGACAGTCCTACGAGCAGTACTTC
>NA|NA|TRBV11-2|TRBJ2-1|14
CASSREVGFYEQFF
TGTGCCAGCAGCAGGGAGGTAGGATTCTATGAGCAGTTCTTC
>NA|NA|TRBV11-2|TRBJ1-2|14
CASSPGSLNYGYTF
TGTGCCAGCAGCCCCGGGTCGCTAAACTATGGCTACACCTTC
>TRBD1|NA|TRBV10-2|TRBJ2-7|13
CASSRGQSYEQYF
TGCGCCAGCAGTAGGGGACAGTCCTACGAGCAGTACTTC
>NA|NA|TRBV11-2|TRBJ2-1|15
CASSSLGSSYNEQFF
TGTGCCAGCAGCTCTCTAGGGAGCTCCTACAATGAGCAGTTCTTC
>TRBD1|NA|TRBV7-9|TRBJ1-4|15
CASSTRDRAIEKLFF
TGTGCCAGCAGCACAAGGGACAGGGCGATTGAAAAACTGTTTTTT
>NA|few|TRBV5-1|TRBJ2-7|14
CASTFGLSSYEQYF
TGCGCCAGCACCTTCGGACTGAGCTCCTACGAGCAGTACTTC
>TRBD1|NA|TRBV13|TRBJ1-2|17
CASSLDEAGGRYYGYTF
TGTGCCAGCAGCTTAGATGAGGCAGGGGGCCGTTACTATGGCTACACCTTC
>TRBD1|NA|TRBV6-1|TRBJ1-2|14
CASRGQPNNYGYTF
TGTGCCAGCAGGGGACAGCCTAATAACTATGGCTACACCTTC
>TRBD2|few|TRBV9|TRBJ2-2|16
CASTPSGRVSTGELFF
TGTGCCAGCACGCCTAGCGGGAGGGTTAGCACCGGGGAGCTGTTTTTT
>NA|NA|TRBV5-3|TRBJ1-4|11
CARSLDCLLFF
TGTGCCAGAAGCTTGGATTGTTTACTGTTTTTT
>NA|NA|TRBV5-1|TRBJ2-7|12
CASSSEVGEQYF
TGCGCCAGCAGCTCAGAAGTGGGAGAGCAGTACTTC
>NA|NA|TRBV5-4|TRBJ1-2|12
CASSLAGYGYTF
TGTGCCAGCAGCTTGGCGGGGTATGGCTACACCTTC
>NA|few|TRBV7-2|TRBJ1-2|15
CASSLATLRDYGYTF
TGTGCCAGCAGCTTAGCTACCCTACGGGACTATGGCTACACCTTC
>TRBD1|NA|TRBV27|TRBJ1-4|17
CASSFSKTGPEGEKLFF
TGTGCCAGCAGTTTTTCCAAGACAGGGCCGGAAGGTGAAAAACTGTTTTTT
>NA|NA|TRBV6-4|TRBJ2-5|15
CASSETATDQETQYF
TGTGCCAGCAGCGAAACCGCGACAGACCAAGAGACCCAGTACTTC
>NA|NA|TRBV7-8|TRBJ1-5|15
CASSLVRAGNQPQHF
TGTGCCAGCAGCTTAGTCAGGGCGGGCAATCAGCCCCAGCATTTT
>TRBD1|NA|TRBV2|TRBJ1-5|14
CASSVAGGGQPQHF
TGTGCCAGCAGTGTGGCAGGGGGGGGACAGCCCCAGCATTTT
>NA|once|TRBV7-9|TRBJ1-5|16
CASSFYAGLSNQPQHF
TGTGCCAGCAGCTTTTATGCAGGTTTAAGCAATCAGCCCCAGCATTTT
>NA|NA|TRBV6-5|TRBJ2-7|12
CASSQTAYEQYF
TGTGCCAGCAGTCAGACAGCGTACGAGCAGTACTTC
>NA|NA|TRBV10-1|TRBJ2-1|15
CASSDGKGPPDEQFF
TGCGCCAGCAGTGATGGAAAGGGGCCCCCCGATGAGCAGTTCTTC
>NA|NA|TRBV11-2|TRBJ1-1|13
CASSLDRNTEAFF
TGTGCCAGCAGCTTAGACAGGAACACTGAAGCTTTCTTT
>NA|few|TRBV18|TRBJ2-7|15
CASSPGPALSYEQYF
TGTGCCAGCTCACCTGGGCCAGCCCTCTCCTACGAGCAGTACTTC
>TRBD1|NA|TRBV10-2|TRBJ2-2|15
CASSEFDRGYGELFF
TGCGCCAGCAGTGAGTTTGACAGGGGGTACGGGGAGCTGTTTTTT
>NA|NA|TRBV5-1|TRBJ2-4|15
CASSPDGSAKNIQYF
TGCGCCAGCAGCCCGGATGGGTCAGCCAAAAACATTCAGTACTTC
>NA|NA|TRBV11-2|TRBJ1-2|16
CASSSPRAGARRGYTF
TGTGCCAGCAGCTCGCCCAGGGCAGGGGCCCGGCGTGGCTACACCTTC
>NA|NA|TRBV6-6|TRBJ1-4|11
CASSYGEKLFF
TGTGCCAGCAGTTACGGTGAAAAACTGTTTTTT
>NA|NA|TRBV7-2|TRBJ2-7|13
CASSLVPAYEQYF
TGTGCCAGCAGCTTAGTTCCGGCCTACGAGCAGTACTTC
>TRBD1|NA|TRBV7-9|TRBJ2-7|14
CASSFRDRAYEQYF
TGTGCCAGCAGCTTCCGGGACAGGGCGTACGAGCAGTACTTC
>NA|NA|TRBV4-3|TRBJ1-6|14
CASSQGRTNSPLHF
TGCGCCAGCAGCCAAGGACGCACTAATTCACCCCTCCACTTT
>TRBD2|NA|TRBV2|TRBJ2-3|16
CASSEARTSGSDTQYF
TGTGCCAGCAGTGAAGCGCGGACTAGCGGGTCAGATACGCAGTATTTT
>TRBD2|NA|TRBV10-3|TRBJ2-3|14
CAISGTTSPDTQYF
TGTGCCATCAGCGGGACTACTTCCCCAGATACGCAGTATTTT
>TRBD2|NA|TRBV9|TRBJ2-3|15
CASSDQRGGPDTQYF
TGTGCCAGCAGCGATCAGCGGGGGGGCCCAGATACGCAGTATTTT
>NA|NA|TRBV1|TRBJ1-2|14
CTSSQDRVPYGYTF
TGCACCAGCAGCCAAGACAGGGTGCCCTATGGCTACACCTTC
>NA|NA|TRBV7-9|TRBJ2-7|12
CASSLGTYEQYF
TGTGCCAGCAGCTTAGGAACCTACGAGCAGTACTTC
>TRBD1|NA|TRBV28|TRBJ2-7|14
CASSRTGSSYEQYF
TGTGCCAGCAGCCGGACAGGGAGCTCCTACGAGCAGTACTTC
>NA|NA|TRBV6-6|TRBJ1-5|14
CASSYEVRNQPQHF
TGTGCCAGCAGTTACGAAGTTCGAAATCAGCCCCAGCATTTT
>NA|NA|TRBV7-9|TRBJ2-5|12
CASSLNRETQYF
TGTGCCAGCAGCCTCAATCGAGAGACCCAGTACTTC
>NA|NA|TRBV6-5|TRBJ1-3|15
CASSYGRGSGNTIYF
TGTGCCAGCAGTTACGGGAGGGGATCAGGAAACACCATATATTTT
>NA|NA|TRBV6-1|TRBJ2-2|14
CAIRGQVNTGELFF
TGTGCCATCCGAGGGCAGGTGAACACCGGGGAGCTGTTTTTT
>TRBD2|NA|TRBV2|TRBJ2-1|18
CASSEGEVAGGFIDEQFF
TGTGCCAGCAGTGAAGGGGAGGTGGCGGGAGGTTTTATTGATGAGCAGTTCTTC
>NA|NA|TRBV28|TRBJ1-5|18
CASTPGTGRGFSNQPQHF
TGTGCCAGCACCCCGGGAACAGGGAGGGGATTTAGCAATCAGCCCCAGCATTTT